This is a list of T cell receptor beta chains from one sample in a study of blood T cell repertoires in COVID-19. Sequencing was performed with immunoSEQ multiplex PCR; in TCRdb, only in-frame clones are kept and a portion is missing. The table records around 250,000 clones, 65% to 90% of them present only once. The specimen sequenced was peripheral blood. All receptors come from a man aged 45 to 65 with active or convalescent COVID-19. Both conserved end residues are part of each CDR3. A D gene is named only where the DNA matches it firmly. Clone sizes are given selectively: once, few, many, or a class where the clone is expanded.

v_call	cdr3_length	d_call	j_call	clone_size	cdr3_aa	cdr3_nt
TRBV5-1	12	NA	TRBJ2-3	NA	CASSSSTDTQYF	TGCGCCAGCAGCTCTAGCACAGATACGCAGTATTTT
TRBV12-5	19	TRBD2	TRBJ2-5	once	CASGLVRTASGRALETQYF	TGTGCTAGTGGTTTGGTAAGAACAGCTAGCGGGAGGGCCCTGGAGACCCAGTACTTC
TRBV7-9	19	TRBD2	TRBJ2-2	NA	CASSQSPGLAGLNTGELFF	TGTGCCAGCAGCCAATCTCCGGGACTAGCGGGCCTGAACACCGGGGAGCTGTTTTTT
TRBV3-1/TRBV3-2	17	TRBD2	TRBJ2-3	NA	CASTRTSGRIGTDTQYF	TGTGCCAGCACTCGGACTAGCGGGCGCATCGGCACAGATACGCAGTATTTT
TRBV10-2	12	NA	TRBJ2-5	NA	CASSGSTETQYF	TGCGCCAGCAGTGGGAGTACGGAGACCCAGTACTTC
TRBV19	13	NA	TRBJ1-1	NA	CASSSVMNTEAFF	TGTGCCAGTAGTTCAGTCATGAACACTGAAGCTTTCTTT
TRBV2	14	TRBD2	TRBJ2-7	NA	CASRAQLASYEQYF	TGTGCCAGCAGGGCCCAACTAGCGAGCTACGAGCAGTACTTC
TRBV4-2	15	TRBD1	TRBJ1-5	once	CASSLRTGSNQPQHF	TGTGCCAGCAGCCTCAGGACAGGGAGCAATCAGCCCCAGCATTTT
TRBV7-3	15	TRBD1	TRBJ1-3	NA	CASSRTRGPGNTIYF	TGTGCCAGCAGCCGGACCAGGGGGCCGGGAAACACCATATATTTT
TRBV5-1	14	TRBD1	TRBJ2-1	NA	CASSSGGQGREQFF	TGCGCCAGCAGCTCAGGGGGACAGGGTCGGGAGCAGTTCTTC
TRBV10-2	14	TRBD1	TRBJ2-7	NA	CASRKGAQVGEQYF	TGCGCCAGCAGAAAGGGGGCGCAAGTAGGGGAGCAGTACTTC
TRBV7-2	14	TRBD1	TRBJ1-2	NA	CASAYGQGGYGYTF	TGTGCCAGCGCATACGGACAGGGCGGCTATGGCTACACCTTC
TRBV6-5	15	NA	TRBJ2-7	once	CASSLDPGGIYEQYF	TGTGCCAGCAGCCTCGACCCAGGGGGGATCTACGAGCAGTACTTC